Below are 24 T cell receptor beta chains sequenced from a single sample in a study of cytomegalovirus exposure and HLA in healthy donors (dated by TCRdb to about 2017). The method was the immunoSEQ multiplex PCR assay. For the multiplex PCR, a mixture combining 60 forward primers for TCR Vbeta segments and 13 reverse primers for TCR Jbeta segments was used. The immuneACCESS repertoire file appears here via TCRdb, limited to in-frame rearrangements. These files lack a portion of the clones; in checked studies, under half of the deficit traces to unresolved V genes, and the cause of the others is not known. The sample contains about 92,000 clones, around 74% of them found a single time. Less than 9.5% of the sample is in the top ten clones. The sample was PBMCs. These TCRs come from a middle-aged man in good health and CMV-seropositive.

The rearrangement joins TRBV14 to TRBJ1-2, with a weak D call TRBD1 (6 bases). Trimming left V 2 bases short and J 4 bases short, with 11 bases between. The CDR3 totals 14 residues. Germline V gives CDR1 SGHDN, CDR2 FVKESK. The CDR3 is CASSQTGITYGYTF. The CDR3 coding sequence is TGTGCCAGCAGCCAAACAGGGATAACCTATGGCTACACCTTC.

This sequence joins TRBV9 and TRBJ2-7, with 11 bases identical to TRBD1. Trimming removed 3 bases from V and 4 bases from J; junction bases left unmatched: 9. This CDR3 comprises 16 residues. From germline, CDR1 is SGDLS and CDR2 YYNGEE. The CDR3 DNA reads TGTGCCAGCAGCGAGACCGGGACAGGGGGTACTTACGAGCAGTACTTC. This translates into CASSETGTGGTYEQYF.

Here the CDR3 reads CASSVDGRGRRDTEAFF. In DNA, the CDR3 is TGTGCCAGCAGCGTAGATGGCAGGGGGCGACGAGACACTGAAGCTTTCTTT. The rearrangement links TRBV9 to TRBJ1-1, with TRBD1 matching 8 bases. The junction had 10 bases not matched to a gene; V was cut back by 0 bases and J by 3 bases. The CDR3 is 17 residues long. Looked up from germline, CDR1 is SGDLS and CDR2 is YYNGEE.

The chain couples TRBV19 to TRBJ1-3, with D possibly being TRBD1 (6 bases). CDR1 LNHDA and CDR2 SQIVND come from the germline V gene (reference sequence). The ends were cut back, 4 bases at V and 0 bases at J, with 16 bases in the middle. This CDR3 is 17 amino acids long. The CDR3 is CASSTRTDFLSGNTIYF. Written as DNA, the CDR3 is TGTGCCAGTAGTACCCGGACAGACTTTCTCTCTGGAAACACCATATATTTT.

Notes on this clone: Additional DNA sequences in this sample encode the identical CDR3. The V and J genes are TRBV5-1 and TRBJ2-5; the match to TRBD1 covers 9 bases. V shed 4 bases and J 4 bases; nucleotides not matched to a gene: 5. The CDR3 has 14 amino acids. Germline V lookup: CDR1 SGHRS, CDR2 YFSETQ. The CDR3 DNA is TGCGCCAGCAGCCTACAGGGGGCGGGAGAGACCCAGTACTTC. This sequence encodes CASSLQGAGETQYF.

Worth noting for this clone: An end of the junction does not agree with germline; a read error may underlie this. J is TRBJ2-7 and V is TRBV27; TRBD1 agrees at 9 bases. The CDR3 covers 14 residues. CDR1 is MNHEY, CDR2 SMNVEV, per germline (reference sequence). As DNA, the CDR3 is TGTGCCAGCAGAGCCGGGACAGGGTCCTCCGAGCAGTACTTC. Translating it yields CASRAGTGSSEQYF.

The rearrangement links TRBV7-6 to TRBJ2-1; D is perhaps TRBD1 (5 bases). CDR1 is SGHVS and CDR2 is FNYEAQ in the germline V gene. The V and J ends lost 11 bases and 2 bases respectively, with 13 bases between them. The CDR3 is 13 residues long. Here the CDR3 reads CASQDSTYNEQFF. CDR3 nucleotide sequence: TGTGCCTCCCAAGACAGCACCTACAATGAGCAGTTCTTC. The full variable domain, completed using reference TRBV7-6 and TRBJ2-1, is GAGVSQSPRYKVTKRGQDVALRCDPISGHVSLYWYRQALGQGPEFLTYFNYEAQQDKSGLPNDRFSAERPEGSISTLTIQRTEQRDSAMYRCASQDSTYNEQFFGPGTRLTVL.

This clone came up a few times. This rearrangement joins TRBV6-6 to TRBJ1-2; 7 bases are a match to TRBD1. The CDR3 totals 14 residues. Germline V gene data show CDR1 as MNHNY and CDR2 as SVGAGI (reference sequence). Trimming cost V 5 bases and J 4 bases; bases outside gene matches: 7. The CDR3 loop reads CASSNTGVGYGYTF. The DNA for the CDR3 is TGTGCCAGCAGTAACACAGGGGTGGGCTATGGCTACACCTTC.

The J gene is TRBJ2-3, the V gene TRBV5-1; D perhaps matches TRBD2 (5 bases). Germline CDR1 SGHRS, CDR2 YFSETQ. V was pared by 0 bases and J by 4 bases, with 12 bases between. This CDR3 has 15 amino acids. The CDR3 DNA is TGCGCCAGCAGCTTGGATCCGCGTAGCGCAGATACGCAGTATTTT. Translation: CASSLDPRSADTQYF. Full variable domain (remainder filled in from reference TRBV5-1 and TRBJ2-3): KAGVTQTPRYLIKTRGQQVTLSCSPISGHRSVSWYQQTPGQGLQFLFEYFSETQRNKGNFPGRFSGRQFSNSRSEMNVSTLELGDSALYLCASSLDPRSADTQYFGPGTRLTVL.

CDR3 in amino acids: CASSLEGGAYNEQFF. DNA for the CDR3: TGCGCCAGCAGCTTGGAAGGGGGGGCCTACAATGAGCAGTTCTTC. This rearrangement joins TRBV5-1 to TRBJ2-1, with D possibly TRBD2 on 7 matching bases. CDR3 length equals 15 residues. The V end lost 0 bases, the J end lost 2 bases, and 9 bases lay between the germline ends. Germline lookup yields CDR1 SGHRS and CDR2 YFSETQ.

V usage is TRBV10-3 and J usage is TRBJ1-1, with unresolved D. The CDR3 totals 13 residues. Between the trimmed V and J ends, which lost 8 bases and 4 bases, there was a span of 14 bases. Germline V gene lookup returns CDR1 ENHRY and CDR2 SYGVKD. CDR3 amino acids: CAISHGEGTEAFF. The DNA for the CDR3 is TGTGCCATCTCCCACGGGGAGGGCACTGAAGCTTTCTTT.

The genes are TRBV19 and TRBJ1-2; 8 bases are shared with TRBD1. CDR3 size: 14 residues. The germline gives CDR1 LNHDA, CDR2 SQIVND (reference sequence). V gave up 3 bases and J gave up 2 bases; unmatched junction bases: 2. CDR3 in DNA: TGTGCCAGTAGTATTACAGGGGGGAACTATGGCTACACCTTC. Protein sequence: CASSITGGNYGYTF.

This clone was detected a few times. The genes are TRBV4-1 and TRBJ2-7; D may be TRBD1 (6 bases). The V gene's germline CDR1 is MGHRA and CDR2 YSYEKL. Trimming took 1 base from V and 2 from J, leaving 15 bases between them. The CDR3 is 16 amino acids. CDR3 loop: CASSQGHGAGAYEQYF. CDR3 bases: TGCGCCAGCAGCCAAGGTCACGGGGCAGGGGCCTACGAGCAGTACTTC.

The chain joins TRBV27 to TRBJ2-3, with 8 bases identical to TRBD2. From germline, CDR1 is MNHEY and CDR2 SMNVEV (reference sequence). CDR3 length: 17 residues. V shed 0 bases, J shed 1 base, and the junction held 6 bases outside the gene matches. This CDR3 is CASSLSAAGGGTDTQYF. The DNA for the CDR3 is TGTGCCAGCAGTTTATCCGCAGCCGGGGGGGGCACAGATACGCAGTATTTT.

V gene TRBV5-1 combines with J gene TRBJ2-3, with D hard to call. Germline CDR1 reads SGHRS; CDR2 reads YFSETQ. The V end was cut by 4 bases, the J end by 5 bases, with 8 bases between. The CDR3 consists of 12 residues. This CDR3 is CASSRDGDTQYF. As DNA, the CDR3 is TGCGCCAGCAGCCGAGATGGAGATACGCAGTATTTT. Filled out from reference TRBV5-1 and TRBJ2-3, the complete variable domain reads KAGVTQTPRYLIKTRGQQVTLSCSPISGHRSVSWYQQTPGQGLQFLFEYFSETQRNKGNFPGRFSGRQFSNSRSEMNVSTLELGDSALYLCASSRDGDTQYFGPGTRLTVL.

The sample holds a few counts of this clone. The rearrangement links TRBV25-1 to TRBJ2-1; 9 bases match TRBD1. CDR3 length equals 13 residues. Germline V gives CDR1 MGHDK, CDR2 SYGVNS. V lost 6 bases and J lost 3; bases outside the gene matches: 0. Here the CDR3 DNA reads TGTGCCAGCAGGGGACAGGGCTACAATGAGCAGTTCTTC. As protein: CASRGQGYNEQFF.

As for this clone: An end of the junction differs from the germline gene, which may be a read error. The rearrangement links TRBV7-9 to TRBJ1-4, with TRBD1 matching over 10 bases. Germline V gene data show CDR1 as SEHNR and CDR2 as FQNEAQ (reference sequence). The CDR3 runs 16 residues. The chain's CDR3 is CSSSPGQGATNEKLFF. The CDR3 bases are TGTTCCAGCAGCCCCGGACAGGGGGCAACTAATGAAAAACTGTTTTTT.

The J gene is TRBJ1-2, the V gene TRBV9, with a weak D call TRBD1 (5 bases). The germline V gene encodes CDR1 SGDLS and CDR2 YYNGEE. V lost 5 bases to trimming and J lost 8 bases, with 19 bases between them. This CDR3 comprises 14 residues. The DNA for the CDR3 is TGTGCCAGCAGGGACGCCGGGGGAACGGGGGGCTACACCTTC. The encoded protein is CASRDAGGTGGYTF. The whole variable domain, remainder taken from reference TRBV9 and TRBJ1-2, is DSGVTQTPKHLITATGQRVTLRCSPRSGDLSVYWYQQSLDQGLQFLIQYYNGEERAKGNILERFSAQQFPDLHSELNLSSLELGDSALYFCASRDAGGTGGYTFGSGTRLTVV.

V gene TRBV28 combines with J gene TRBJ1-2; the D gene is possibly TRBD1 (5 bases). The CDR3 loop spans 11 amino acids. CDR1 is MDHEN and CDR2 is SYDVKM in the germline V gene. Trimming pared 8 bases from V and 2 bases from J, leaving 6 bases between. DNA of the CDR3: TGTGCCAGCGCAGGGAACTATGGCTACACCTTC. It encodes CASAGNYGYTF.

The chain combines TRBV29-1 with TRBJ1-2; 7 nucleotides line up with TRBD1. The trim removed 6 bases at V and 3 bases at J, leaving 4 bases unmatched. CDR1 and CDR2 (germline): SQVTM, ANQGSEA. The length of the CDR3 is 12 residues. The CDR3 nucleotides read TGCAGCGTCGTCGACAGGGACTATGGCTACACCTTC. It yields the protein CSVVDRDYGYTF.

This clone appeared a single time. The chain has TRBV21-1 and TRBJ2-7; the D call of TRBD2 is as the table states it, not checked on the DNA. TRBV21-1 is described as a pseudogene. The CDR3 loop spans 13 amino acids. The CDR3 spells CASTRLSSYEQYF. In nucleotides, the CDR3 is TGTGCCAGCACCCGACTGAGCTCCTACGAGCAGTACTTC.

The chain has TRBV7-9 and TRBJ2-5; 15 bases are a match to TRBD2. V gave up 5 bases and J gave up 5 bases; unmatched junction bases: 15. CDR1 and CDR2 (germline): SEHNR, FQNEAQ (reference sequence). The CDR3 is 19 amino acids. The CDR3 is CASSALLGLAGGEAETQYF. The CDR3 nucleotides are TGTGCCAGCAGCGCCCTTTTGGGACTAGCGGGGGGAGAGGCGGAGACCCAGTACTTC.

This clone was seen a few times. The genes are TRBV27 and TRBJ2-2, with 9 bases aligning to TRBD1. Looked up from germline, CDR1 is MNHEY and CDR2 is SMNVEV (reference sequence). Germline trimming cut 5 bases from V and 5 bases from J; bases unmatched to any gene: 9. The CDR3 is 16 amino acids. The CDR3 sequence is CASSLLKGQGTGELFF. The CDR3 DNA reads as TGTGCCAGCAGTCTCCTTAAAGGACAGGGGACCGGGGAGCTGTTTTTT.

The chain links TRBV27 to TRBJ2-1; TRBD2 matches 9 bases. V lost 6 bases to trimming and J lost 4 bases; unmatched junction nucleotides: 10. This CDR3 region has 16 residues. Germline V CDR1 and CDR2: MNHEY, SMNVEV (reference sequence). In DNA form, the CDR3 reads TGTGCCAGCAGCCTATTAGCGGGGGCCAATTACAATGAGCAGTTCTTC. This sequence encodes CASSLLAGANYNEQFF.